One and the same sample provided the 26 T cell receptor beta chains below, sequenced in a study of immune evolution from preneoplasia to lung adenocarcinoma. Here immunoSEQ multiplex PCR was the method, and the copy in TCRdb shows in-frame clones only, minus some. The sample lists around 3,500 clones, approximately 80% occurring once. The sequencing sample was made of FFPE lung adenocarcinoma in situ tissue. These TCRs come from a person aged 70 to 85 with lung adenocarcinoma.

CDR3 region: CASSLGGDTGELFF. DNA for the CDR3: TGTGCCAGCAGCTTAGGGGGGGACACCGGGGAGCTGTTTTTT. V usage is TRBV7-6 and J usage is TRBJ2-2; possibly TRBD2 for D (6 bases). V was cut by 1 base and J by 3 bases, with 6 bases left in between. The CDR3 consists of 14 residues. The germline gives CDR1 SGHVS, CDR2 FNYEAQ.

The V call is TRBV30, the J call TRBJ2-2; D could derive from TRBD1 or TRBD2 (6 bases each). The germline gives CDR1 GTSNPN, CDR2 SVGIG (reference sequence). The CDR3 spans 15 residues. Trimming took 0 bases from V and 1 from J, leaving 9 bases between them. CDR3 sequence: CAWSVGGGNTGELFF. In DNA form, the CDR3 reads TGTGCCTGGAGTGTGGGGGGCGGGAACACCGGGGAGCTGTTTTTT.

This clone was recorded once. The chain links TRBV18 to TRBJ2-2; D is uncertain. V was shortened by 3 bases and J by 6 bases, with 5 bases between the two germline ends. CDR3 length equals 12 residues. The V gene's germline CDR1 is KGHSH and CDR2 LQKENI. CDR3 DNA: TGTGCCAGCTCACCTACCCCCGGGGAGCTGTTTTTT. Translating gives CASSPTPGELFF.

This sequence joins TRBV29-1 and TRBJ1-1, with D possibly TRBD1 on 6 matching bases. Germline V gives CDR1 SQVTM, CDR2 ANQGSEA. The V gene lost 5 bases and the J gene lost 3 bases, with 13 bases spanning the gap. The CDR3 has 13 residues. The CDR3: CSVSTGPDTEAFF. CDR3 in DNA: TGCAGCGTTTCGACAGGACCCGACACTGAAGCTTTCTTT.

The gene calls are TRBV5-6 and TRBJ2-6; D may match TRBD1 or TRBD2 (5 bases each). The V gene's germline CDR1 is SGHDT and CDR2 YYEEEE. The length of the CDR3 is 17 residues. V was trimmed by 4 bases and J by 0 bases, leaving 14 bases between them. The CDR3 DNA reads as TGTGCCAGCAGCCGCCGAGGGGCCTTCTCTGGGGCCAACGTCCTGACTTTC. It translates to CASSRRGAFSGANVLTF.

The chain links TRBV2 to TRBJ2-7; 8 nucleotides line up with TRBD1. There are 14 residues in the CDR3. CDR1 is SNHLY and CDR2 is FYNNEI in the germline V gene. V lost 11 bases to trimming and J lost 3 bases; unmatched junction nucleotides: 12. CDR3: CAGDRGEGDYEQYF. The CDR3, as DNA: TGTGCCGGAGACAGGGGAGAGGGGGACTACGAGCAGTACTTC.

The chain uses TRBV21-1 and TRBJ2-7. TRBV21-1 is reported as a pseudogene. The CDR3 extends over 12 amino acids. As DNA, the CDR3 is TGTGCCAGCAGCGCTTCTTTGGGGGAGCAGTACTTC. Translating it yields CASSASLGEQYF.

The chain recombines TRBV11-2 with TRBJ2-1, with TRBD2 identical over 11 bases. V was pared by 4 bases and J by 8 bases, with 13 bases of the junction left unmatched. CDR1 and CDR2 from the germline V gene are SGHAT and FQNNGV. The CDR3 runs 17 residues. As DNA, the CDR3 is TGTGCCAGCAGCTCAGAACTAGCGGGAGTGTTGTTCCATGAGCAGTTCTTC. Translating it yields CASSSELAGVLFHEQFF. The full variable domain, with the rest looked up from reference TRBV11-2 and TRBJ2-1, is EAGVAQSPRYKIIEKRQSVAFWCNPISGHATLYWYQQILGQGPKLLIQFQNNGVVDDSQLPKDRFSAERLKGVDSTLKIQPAKLEDSAVYLCASSSELAGVLFHEQFFGPGTRLTVL.

The rearrangement uses TRBV30 and TRBJ2-7; D uncertain. V gave up 7 bases and J gave up 0 bases, with 31 bases separating them. The CDR3 contains 19 residues. Germline V gene sequence: CDR1 GTSNPN, CDR2 SVGIG (reference sequence). The CDR3 DNA is TGTGCCTACACATTGGAGTCCGGAGTGGAGACTCTCAGCTCCTACGAGCAGTACTTC. This encodes CAYTLESGVETLSSYEQYF.

This sequence joins TRBV9 and TRBJ2-4; a weak D match, TRBD2 (6 bases). Germline CDR1 is SGDLS and CDR2 is YYNGEE. V was trimmed by 0 bases and J by 8 bases, leaving 9 bases between them. This CDR3 contains 13 residues. The CDR3 DNA reads as TGTGCCAGCAGCGTAGCTCCGGGAGACATTCAGTACTTC. Protein: CASSVAPGDIQYF.

The chain has TRBV5-1 and TRBJ1-2; 9 bases agree with TRBD1. The CDR3 extends over 13 amino acids. V lost 4 bases, J lost 8 bases, and 6 bases stayed unmatched. Germline V lookup: CDR1 SGHRS, CDR2 YFSETQ. CDR3 sequence (DNA): TGCGCCAGCAGCAAGGACAGGGGCTGGGGCTACACCTTC. It is translated as CASSKDRGWGYTF.

The rearrangement links TRBV6-4 to TRBJ2-1, with unresolved D. The CDR3 totals 14 residues. V shed 4 bases and J shed 3 bases, with 10 bases lying between them. The germline gives CDR1 MRHNA, CDR2 SNTAGT. The CDR3 region has the DNA TGTGCCAGCAGTGCTGGGCAGGACTACAATGAGCAGTTCTTC. Amino acids: CASSAGQDYNEQFF.

J is TRBJ1-1 and V is TRBV5-6; tentative D call: TRBD1 (5 bases). The CDR3 length is 15 residues. The V end was cut by 0 bases, the J end by 10 bases, with 19 bases between. The germline V gene has CDR1 SGHDT and CDR2 YYEEEE. CDR3: CASSLDQGATGAAFF. The CDR3 DNA follows: TGTGCCAGCAGCTTGGACCAGGGAGCTACGGGTGCAGCTTTCTTT.

The rearrangement links TRBV4-1 to TRBJ2-1; D not resolved. The germline gives CDR1 MGHRA, CDR2 YSYEKL. This CDR3 contains 12 residues. V was cut by 0 bases and J by 7 bases, with 4 bases left in between. The DNA for the CDR3 is TGCGCCAGCAGCCAAGATTGGAATGAGCAGTTCTTC. This translates into CASSQDWNEQFF.

As for this clone: Within the sample, other DNA sequences also encode this same CDR3. The chain links TRBV6-1 to TRBJ1-1, with TRBD1 as a possible D gene (5 bases). Trimming took 3 bases from V and 6 from J, leaving 11 bases between them. Germline CDR1 is MNHNS and CDR2 is SASEGT. This CDR3 comprises 13 residues. The CDR3 DNA follows: TGTGCCAGCAGTGATAGGGGCAGGGCTGAAGCTTTCTTT. This sequence encodes CASSDRGRAEAFF.

The J gene is TRBJ2-1, the V gene TRBV5-1, with 7 bases lining up with TRBD2. Germline V gene lookup returns CDR1 SGHRS and CDR2 YFSETQ. The CDR3 is 14 residues long. After removal of 3 bases from V and 5 bases from J, the junction contained 5 bases not matched to a gene. The CDR3 region has the DNA TGCGCCAGCAGCTCTGGGACTACAAACAATGAGCAGTTCTTC. Translated, it gives CASSSGTTNNEQFF. The full variable domain, rest sourced from reference TRBV5-1 and TRBJ2-1, is KAGVTQTPRYLIKTRGQQVTLSCSPISGHRSVSWYQQTPGQGLQFLFEYFSETQRNKGNFPGRFSGRQFSNSRSEMNVSTLELGDSALYLCASSSGTTNNEQFFGPGTRLTVL.

The chain combines TRBV6-5 with TRBJ2-7, with 8 bases aligning to TRBD2. The CDR3 totals 14 residues. CDR1 is MNHEY, CDR2 SVGAGI, per germline. V lost 3 bases to trimming and J lost 3 bases; unmatched junction nucleotides: 4. CDR3 in DNA: TGTGCCAGCAGTTATCGGCGGGGGGACTACGAGCAGTACTTC. As protein: CASSYRRGDYEQYF.

This chain connects TRBV5-1 to TRBJ2-7; D uncertain. Germline CDR1 and CDR2: SGHRS and YFSETQ. The CDR3 is 13 amino acids. Trimming removed 0 bases at V and 3 bases at J, with 7 bases between. The chain's CDR3 is CASSLDLNYEQYF. The CDR3 DNA reads as TGCGCCAGCAGCTTGGATCTGAACTACGAGCAGTACTTC.

The J gene is TRBJ2-7, the V gene TRBV5-4; the match to TRBD2 covers 7 bases. V lost 4 bases, J lost 2 bases, and 9 bases stayed unmatched. This CDR3 spans 15 amino acids. Germline V gene lookup returns CDR1 SGHNT and CDR2 YYREEE (reference sequence). The CDR3, as DNA: TGTGCCAGCAGCCAGAGCGGGATTTCAACCTACGAGCAGTACTTC. This gives the protein CASSQSGISTYEQYF.

This chain uses TRBV20-1 with TRBJ2-7, with 8 bases fitting TRBD2. Germline CDR1 DFQATT, CDR2 SNEGSKA (reference sequence). The CDR3 totals 8 residues. The DNA of the CDR3 is TGCAGCGATCGGGAGGGGTACTTC. Encoded protein: CSDREGYF.

This sequence joins TRBV7-2 and TRBJ1-3; D perhaps matches TRBD1 (6 bases). The CDR3 is made up of 15 amino acids. V dropped 2 bases and J dropped 4 bases, with 12 bases sitting between them. Germline lookup yields CDR1 SGHTA and CDR2 FQGNSA. CDR3 residues: CASSLLTGYGNTIYF. CDR3 coding DNA: TGTGCCAGCAGCTTATTAACAGGGTACGGAAACACCATATATTTT.

The gene calls are TRBV28 and TRBJ2-1; D possibly corresponds to TRBD1 (5 bases). The CDR3 covers 14 residues. From germline, CDR1 is MDHEN and CDR2 SYDVKM. Trimming left V 7 bases short and J 0 bases short, with 10 bases between. In DNA, the CDR3 is TGTGCCAGCACCCGACAGAGCTCCTACAATGAGCAGTTCTTC. It encodes CASTRQSSYNEQFF.

The V call is TRBV5-1, the J call TRBJ2-5; the D gene could be TRBD1 or TRBD2 (5 bases each). The ends were cut back, 3 bases at V and 2 bases at J, with 11 bases in the middle. This CDR3 comprises 14 residues. Germline V CDR1 and CDR2: SGHRS, YFSETQ. The CDR3 nucleotides read TGCGCCAGCAGCTCGGGACGCTTACAAGAGACCCAGTACTTC. This codes for CASSSGRLQETQYF.

The J gene is TRBJ2-7, the V gene TRBV5-4; 7 bases match TRBD2. This CDR3 has 15 residues. Trimming took 0 bases from V and 2 from J; bases not matched to a gene: 5. CDR1 SGHNT and CDR2 YYREEE come from the germline V gene (reference sequence). The chain's CDR3 is CASSLAASGPYEQYF. Here the CDR3 DNA reads TGTGCCAGCAGCTTGGCCGCTAGCGGACCCTACGAGCAGTACTTC.

The chain joins TRBV18 to TRBJ2-5, with 7 bases aligning to TRBD1. The CDR3 contains 13 residues. Germline values: CDR1 KGHSH, CDR2 LQKENI. V lost 3 bases to trimming and J lost 2 bases; unmatched junction nucleotides: 0. CDR3 region: CASSPGQQETQYF. In nucleotides, the CDR3 is TGTGCCAGCTCACCGGGACAGCAAGAGACCCAGTACTTC.

The V gene is TRBV15, the J gene TRBJ2-7, with 8 bases fitting TRBD2. V lost 5 bases, J lost 3 bases, and 3 bases stayed unmatched. Per germline, CDR1 LNHNV and CDR2 YYDKDF (reference sequence). The CDR3 contains 13 residues. CDR3 bases: TGTGCCACCAGCGGGACTAGGGGCTACGAGCAGTACTTC. Residues: CATSGTRGYEQYF.